The 10 T cell receptor beta chains below were found in one sample sequenced in a study of shared clonotypes between healthy human individuals. TCRdb keeps only in-frame clones here, not all; method: immunoSEQ multiplex PCR. The repertoire holds some 2,100,000 clones, with roughly 95% as singletons. The specimen was naive CD4+ T cells sorted from blood. Indicated subset: CD45RA+ positively selected. Every receptor here comes from a man between 18 and 35 years old in good health.

This clone was detected once. The chain has TRBV27 and TRBJ2-7, with 15 bases that match TRBD2. V lost 5 bases and J lost 3; bases outside the gene matches: 8. CDR3 length: 17 residues. Germline values: CDR1 MNHEY, CDR2 SMNVEV (reference sequence). The CDR3 here is CASSTGLAGGPLYEQYF. The CDR3 bases are TGTGCCAGCAGTACGGGACTAGCGGGGGGTCCTCTCTACGAGCAGTACTTC.

The chain links TRBV10-1 to TRBJ2-7, with TRBD1 matching 8 bases. There are 13 residues in the CDR3. Germline CDR1 and CDR2: WNHNN and SYGVQD (reference sequence). V dropped 2 bases and J dropped 7; count of bases not matched to a gene: 4. Here the CDR3 reads CASSEVRQGEQYF. The CDR3 bases are TGCGCCAGCAGTGAGGTCAGACAGGGGGAGCAGTACTTC.

The genes are TRBV30 and TRBJ2-2; D call uncertain. Looked up from germline, CDR1 is GTSNPN and CDR2 is SVGIG (reference sequence). The CDR3 has 13 residues. V was cut by 5 bases and J by 4 bases, with 11 bases left in between. CDR3 in DNA: TGTGCCTGGCGACGACCCGTCACCGGGGAGCTGTTTTTT. Residues: CAWRRPVTGELFF.

This chain uses TRBV6-6 with TRBJ2-7; 7 bases match TRBD2. Germline assignment: CDR1 MNHNY and CDR2 SVGAGI (reference sequence). The CDR3 consists of 14 residues. Unmatched junction bases numbered 12, after V lost 7 bases and J lost 6 bases. CDR3 nucleotide sequence: TGTGCCAGCACATTGGGGGAGGGCCGCGGCGAGCAGTACTTC. Its protein product is CASTLGEGRGEQYF.

The V call is TRBV6-5, the J call TRBJ2-7, with 7 nucleotides matching TRBD1. The CDR3 sequence is 14 residues long. Germline CDR1 is MNHEY and CDR2 is SVGAGI. The trim removed 5 bases at V and 3 bases at J, leaving 7 bases unmatched. CDR3 sequence: CASSKPGQIYEQYF. DNA of the CDR3: TGTGCCAGCAGTAAGCCGGGACAGATCTACGAGCAGTACTTC.

The chain uses TRBV7-2 and TRBJ2-4; 9 positions agree with TRBD1. CDR1 SGHTA and CDR2 FQGNSA come from the germline V gene. The trim removed 5 bases at V and 6 bases at J, leaving 8 bases unmatched. CDR3 length: 15 amino acids. DNA of the CDR3: TGTGCCAGCAGCCCGGTACAGGGGGCGCGAAACATTCAGTACTTC. It specifies CASSPVQGARNIQYF.

The gene calls are TRBV5-6 and TRBJ1-4, with D perhaps TRBD1 (6 bases). Germline CDR1 reads SGHDT; CDR2 reads YYEEEE. The CDR3 is 18 residues long. V was cut by 1 base and J by 0 bases, with 16 bases left in between. CDR3 protein: CASSLPGLKGATNEKLFF. In DNA, the CDR3 is TGTGCCAGCAGCTTGCCGGGTCTCAAGGGGGCAACTAATGAAAAACTGTTTTTT.

About this clone: This sample also contains other DNA sequences that code for the same CDR3. This sequence joins TRBV10-2 and TRBJ2-1; no firm D call. There are 12 residues in the CDR3. The germline V gene has CDR1 WSHSY and CDR2 SAAADI. Deletions cut 3 bases from V and 4 bases from J, with 4 bases between. The CDR3: CASSEGYNEQFF. CDR3 DNA sequence: TGCGCCAGCAGTGAAGGGTACAATGAGCAGTTCTTC.

The chain couples TRBV7-2 to TRBJ2-1; TRBD2 agrees at 9 bases. CDR3 length equals 12 residues. The germline gives CDR1 SGHTA, CDR2 FQGNSA. J was trimmed by 15 bases and V by 5 bases; bases with no gene match: 8. The CDR3 region is CASSLLSGSGFF. For the CDR3, the DNA is TGTGCCAGCAGCCTGCTTAGCGGGAGTGGGTTCTTC.

V usage is TRBV15 and J usage is TRBJ2-3, with TRBD2 identical over 7 bases. The length of the CDR3 is 16 residues. V lost 2 bases to trimming and J lost 1 base; unmatched junction nucleotides: 6. The germline gives CDR1 LNHNV, CDR2 YYDKDF (reference sequence). CDR3 in DNA: TGTGCCACCAGCAGACCAGCGGGGCGGGGCACAGATACGCAGTATTTT. This encodes CATSRPAGRGTDTQYF.